The sequence of this T cell receptor (beta chain) was determined in a study of OX40 agonist ivuxolimab in advanced cancers. Study at large: Hepatocellular carcinoma, melanoma, renal cell or head and neck cancer affected the dose-escalation patients. Findings and limits, study-wide: The authors did not determine the antigen specificity of the expanded peripheral T cells.

Germline V gives CDR1 SGHNT, CDR2 YYREEE (reference sequence). This CDR3 is 17 amino acids long. This clone was picked up one time. Its target is not known. The junction departs from germline at one end; a sequencing error may be responsible. Repertoires were generated with immunoSEQ multiplex PCR, while TCRdb's copy carries only in-frame clones and drops some. Of tens of thousands of clones in the sample, more than 85% were seen once. The chain uses TRBV5-4 and TRBJ1-6; tentatively, D is TRBD1 (5 bases). The sequence was collected from an adult with an advanced solid tumor such as melanoma, head and neck, liver or kidney cancer. The source material was CD4+ or CD8+ T cells sorted from blood, sampled in a trial of the OX40 agonist ivuxolimab. CDR3 protein: CASSQEGTIAGYSPLHF. Here the CDR3 DNA reads TGCGCCAGCAGCCAAGAAGGGACCATTGCGGGGTATTCACCCCTCCACTTT.